The 26 T cell receptor beta chains below come from one sample, sequenced in a study of regulatory T cells in long-lasting Graves disease. Stated time point: newly diagnosed GD, antithyroid drugs for less than 3 months. Construction of the TCR library relied on RNA isolated from PBMCs. CDR3 regions were amplified by Arm-PCR using iRepertoire HTBI primers to build TCR beta libraries. MiXCR was run by TCRdb on the multiplex PCR reads, yielding one entry per CDR3 protein. There are 300,000 to 400,000 distinct CDR3 sequences in the sample; over 15% occur only once, and just under 30% lies in the top ten. In addition, the sample was reused for a study of T cells in Graves' hyperthyroidism and ophthalmopathy.

The sequences come from peripheral blood mononuclear cells (PBMCs), collected at new diagnosis, from a patient treated with antithyroid drugs. Receptor source: a middle-aged man with Graves disease.

The chain combines TRBV5-1 with TRBJ2-1, with 9 bases fitting TRBD1. J was trimmed by 10 bases and V by 4 bases; bases with no gene match: 6. Germline-derived CDR1 and CDR2 are SGHRS and YFSETQ. This CDR3 contains 13 residues. The DNA for the CDR3 is TGCGCCAGCAGCAGGACAGGGGTCTACGAGCAGTTCTTC. It is translated as CASSRTGVYEQFF.

This clonotype has a count of ten or more. This chain links TRBV12-3 or TRBV12-4 with TRBJ1-4; D is perhaps TRBD1 (5 bases). The V end lost 6 bases, the J end lost 4 bases, and 9 bases lay between the germline ends. The CDR3 has 13 residues. This chain's CDR3 is CASRGPINEKLFF. CDR3 in DNA: TGTGCCAGCAGGGGGCCAATTAATGAAAAACTGTTTTTT.

This clonotype was recorded a few times. The chain employs TRBV10-2 and TRBJ2-7; D tentatively fits TRBD1 or TRBD2 (5 bases each). CDR3 size: 15 residues. V was shortened by 8 bases and J by 0 bases, with 17 bases between the two germline ends. The germline CDR1 and CDR2 sequences are WSHSY and SAAADI. The chain's CDR3 is CASSETRDGSYEQYF. The CDR3 DNA follows: TGCGCCAGCTCCGAGACCAGGGACGGCTCCTACGAGCAGTACTTC.

This clonotype was found many times. The chain carries TRBV3-1 and TRBJ2-2, with 10 bases that match TRBD1. CDR3 size: 20 residues. V was clipped by 4 bases and J by 9 bases; unmatched bases: 23. Germline CDR1 is LGHDT and CDR2 is YNNKEL (reference sequence). CDR3 sequence (DNA): TGTGCCAGCAGCCCTTCTACTAGGTGGTCCGGGACAGGGGTTGGCCGGGAGCTGTTTTTT. It specifies CASSPSTRWSGTGVGRELFF.

This clonotype was detected ten times or more. V gene TRBV15 combines with J gene TRBJ2-7; D unresolved. Germline V lookup: CDR1 LNHNV, CDR2 YYDKDF (reference sequence). The V end lost 1 base, the J end lost 2 bases, and 21 bases lay between the germline ends. The CDR3 is 18 residues long. The CDR3 nucleotides are TGTGCCACCAGCAGAGCCCTCCACTACGGCGGTTTGACCTACGAGCAGTACTTC. Residues: CATSRALHYGGLTYEQYF. The full variable domain, rest sourced from reference TRBV15 and TRBJ2-7, is DAMVIQNPRYQVTQFGKPVTLSCSQTLNHNVMYWYQQKSSQAPKLLFHYYDKDFNNEADTPDNFQSRRPNTSFCFLDIRSPGLGDTAMYLCATSRALHYGGLTYEQYFGPGTRLTVT.

This clonotype was picked up a small number of times. This chain uses TRBV25-1 with TRBJ2-7; TRBD2 matches 8 bases. The germline CDR1 and CDR2 sequences are MGHDK and SYGVNS. CDR3 length: 15 residues. V lost 1 base to trimming and J lost 7 bases; unmatched junction nucleotides: 9. The CDR3 region has the DNA TGTGCCAGCAGTGAATGGAGTAGCGGGGTTGGGGAGCAGTACTTC. It specifies CASSEWSSGVGEQYF.

This clonotype was detected many times. The rearrangement links TRBV6-1 to TRBJ1-1; 7 nucleotides align to TRBD1. CDR3 length: 11 residues. Unmatched junction bases numbered 5, after V lost 5 bases and J lost 11 bases. CDR1 is MNHNS, CDR2 SASEGT, per germline. DNA for the CDR3: TGTGCCAGCAGTCCGACAGGGTACGCTTTCTTT. It specifies CASSPTGYAFF.

Details on this clonotype: This may arise from a read error, as a much more abundant clone is one base away. The chain carries TRBV11-1 and TRBJ2-1, with 7 bases that match TRBD1. After removal of 1 base from V and 10 bases from J, the junction contained 10 bases not matched to a gene. Germline V gives CDR1 SGHAT, CDR2 FQDESV (reference sequence). The CDR3 spans 15 residues. CDR3 DNA sequence: TGTGCCAGCAGCTTAGGGACAGGATTTAACGCCGAGCAGTTCTTC. Encoded protein: CASSLGTGFNAEQFF. Drawing the rest from reference TRBV11-1 and TRBJ2-1, the complete variable domain is EAEVAQSPRYKITEKSQAVAFWCDPISGHATLYWYRQILGQGPELLVQFQDESVVDDSQLPKDRFSAERLKGVDSTLKIQPAELGDSAMYLCASSLGTGFNAEQFFGPGTRLTVL.

This clonotype has a handful of counts. Since a much larger clone is just one base distant, this may be a read error. This chain uses TRBV12-3 or TRBV12-4 with TRBJ2-1, with D maybe TRBD2 (7 bases). The J call may be mistaken, given a closer DNA end match to TRBJ2-5. The CDR3 covers 14 residues. The CDR3 here is CASTSGGGMETQYF. In nucleotides, the CDR3 is TGTGCCAGCACCTCCGGCGGGGGCATGGAGACCCAGTACTTC.

The table lists this clonotype with many counts. This chain connects TRBV30 to TRBJ2-7, with 7 positions matching TRBD1. Germline CDR1 reads GTSNPN; CDR2 reads SVGIG (reference sequence). The CDR3 extends over 13 amino acids. Trimming at V came to 1 base and at J to 0 bases, leaving 0 bases not matched to a gene. In DNA, the CDR3 is TGTGCCTGGAGTGGGGACAGCTCCTACGAGCAGTACTTC. Protein: CAWSGDSSYEQYF.

In this sample, this clonotype turned up many times. CDR3 loop: CAISESVRAYEQYF. The DNA for the CDR3 is TGTGCCATCAGTGAGTCGGTAAGGGCTTACGAGCAGTACTTC. The chain employs TRBV10-3 and TRBJ2-7; D remains ambiguous. V lost 0 bases and J lost 4, with 10 bases in between. CDR1 is ENHRY and CDR2 is SYGVKD in the germline V gene. This CDR3 is built from 14 residues.

At least ten counts were recorded for this clonotype. V gene TRBV28 combines with J gene TRBJ1-5; D is unresolved. V was pared by 7 bases and J by 5 bases, with 12 bases between. CDR3 length: 13 residues. The germline CDR1 and CDR2 sequences are MDHEN and SYDVKM. This CDR3 is CASNPRTHQPQHF. The DNA for the CDR3 is TGTGCCAGCAACCCCCGGACCCATCAGCCCCAGCATTTT.

This chain links TRBV7-3 with TRBJ2-2; 13 positions agree with TRBD2. This CDR3 has 18 residues. The V gene end was trimmed by 5 bases and the J gene end by 5 bases; junction bases not matched to a gene: 11. In germline, CDR1 is SGHTA, CDR2 FQGTGA. In DNA, the CDR3 is TGTGCCAGCAGCCCGGGACTAGCGGGGACCCATCGAACCGGGGAGCTGTTTTTT. This translates into CASSPGLAGTHRTGELFF.

This clonotype has at least ten counts. The rearrangement uses TRBV29-1 and TRBJ2-3; the match to TRBD2 covers 7 bases. From germline, CDR1 is SQVTM and CDR2 ANQGSEA. This CDR3 is 13 amino acids long. The V gene end was trimmed by 6 bases and the J gene end by 7 bases; junction bases not matched to a gene: 10. The CDR3 loop reads CSVSGGLGNTQYF. CDR3 coding DNA: TGCAGCGTGTCGGGAGGCTTGGGAAATACGCAGTATTTT.

The genes are TRBV18 and TRBJ2-2; D remains unclear. Germline CDR1 is KGHSH and CDR2 is LQKENI. This CDR3 has 15 residues. The ends were cut back, 2 bases at V and 2 bases at J, with 9 bases in the middle. The CDR3 DNA sequence: TGTGCCAGCTCACCAAGTACAGCCAACACCGGGGAGCTGTTTTTT. Translated, it gives CASSPSTANTGELFF.

This clonotype was seen repeatedly, ten times or more. The CDR3 reads CASSYHLGQEPTGEQFF. The CDR3 DNA reads TGTGCCAGCAGTTACCACTTGGGACAGGAACCCACCGGTGAGCAGTTCTTC. This rearrangement joins TRBV6-7 to TRBJ2-1; 8 bases match TRBD1. TRBV6-7 is reported as an ORF; its role is uncertain. Losses at the gene ends were 2 bases for V and 9 bases for J; bases not matched to a gene: 15. This CDR3 region has 17 residues.

This chain connects TRBV11-3 to TRBJ1-1, with 10 bases that match TRBD1. The junction had 13 bases not matched to a gene; V was cut back by 5 bases and J by 4 bases. The CDR3 runs 17 residues. Germline loops: CDR1 SGHNT, CDR2 YENEEA. CDR3 protein: CASSTRPGTGVGTEAFF. Written as DNA, the CDR3 is TGTGCCAGCAGCACCCGCCCCGGGACAGGGGTAGGCACTGAAGCTTTCTTT.

This clonotype came up many times. V usage is TRBV7-9 and J usage is TRBJ2-3; possible D gene TRBD2, 5 bases. V dropped 5 bases and J dropped 1 base, with 13 bases sitting between them. This CDR3 comprises 15 residues. Per germline, CDR1 SEHNR and CDR2 FQNEAQ (reference sequence). The CDR3 region is CASSLTNYRTDTQYF. The CDR3 coding sequence is TGTGCCAGCAGCCTGACTAATTACCGCACAGATACGCAGTATTTT.

As for this clonotype: This sequence may be a read error, since a much larger clone differs from it by one base. The chain couples TRBV3-2 to TRBJ2-1. TRBV3-2 is designated a pseudogene. The CDR3 covers 17 residues. In DNA form, the CDR3 reads TGTGCCAGCAGCCAAGAAGAAGGTATGGGCTCCTACAATGAGCAGTTCTTC. Its translation: CASSQEEGMGSYNEQFF.

Many counts were recorded for this clonotype. The genes are TRBV20-1 and TRBJ2-5; maybe TRBD2 (5 bases). The CDR3 has 12 residues. Deletions cut 4 bases from V and 1 base from J, with 7 bases between. Germline CDR1 reads DFQATT; CDR2 reads SNEGSKA (reference sequence). Written as DNA, the CDR3 is TGCAGTGCTACGGGGTCCCAAGAGACCCAGTACTTC. Amino acid sequence: CSATGSQETQYF.

This clonotype showed up many times. The V and J genes are TRBV6-2 or TRBV6-3 and TRBJ2-3; 9 bases agree with TRBD2. Germline V gene lookup returns CDR1 MNHEY and CDR2 SVGEGT. V was pared by 5 bases and J by 3 bases, with 6 bases of the junction left unmatched. The CDR3 totals 15 residues. CDR3 loop: CASSNGLASTDTQYF. For the CDR3, the DNA is TGTGCCAGCAGTAACGGACTAGCGTCAACAGATACGCAGTATTTT.

In this sample, this clonotype turned up many times. The V call is TRBV2, the J call TRBJ2-3; 9 bases match TRBD2. The CDR3 extends over 14 amino acids. The junction had 11 bases not matched to a gene; V was cut back by 8 bases and J by 8 bases. Germline V CDR1 and CDR2: SNHLY, FYNNEI. CDR3 residues: CASFFAGGAGTQYF. As DNA, the CDR3 is TGTGCCAGCTTCTTTGCGGGGGGGGCTGGTACGCAGTATTTT.

Ten or more counts support this clonotype. The chain links TRBV6-5 to TRBJ2-7; D not certain. This CDR3 contains 14 residues. CDR1 MNHEY and CDR2 SVGAGI come from the germline V gene. V shed 4 bases and J shed 3 bases, with 13 bases lying between them. CDR3 bases: TGTGCCAGCAGTTCTACTATAGGTGGCTACGAGCAGTACTTC. Protein: CASSSTIGGYEQYF.

V is TRBV2 and J is TRBJ2-7; 10 nucleotides line up with TRBD2. This CDR3 region has 18 residues. Germline trimming cut 6 bases from V and 2 bases from J; bases unmatched to any gene: 16. Looked up from germline, CDR1 is SNHLY and CDR2 is FYNNEI. The CDR3 DNA reads TGTGCCAGCAGCCGCGGGACGGCCCGAACTAGCGGGACCTACGAGCAGTACTTC. This encodes CASSRGTARTSGTYEQYF.

The table lists this clonotype with a few counts. The chain carries TRBV29-1 and TRBJ1-3, with 10 bases lining up with TRBD1. Germline-derived CDR1 and CDR2 are SQVTM and ANQGSEA. The V segment lost 7 bases and the J segment 0 bases; nucleotides outside the gene matches: 15. The CDR3 spans 18 residues. CDR3 bases: TGCAGCGCCGGAATTCGACAGGGGGCCATCAGCTCTGGAAACACCATATATTTT. It encodes CSAGIRQGAISSGNTIYF.

The rearrangement joins TRBV2 to TRBJ2-1; D is possibly TRBD2 (6 bases). Trimming shortened V by 6 bases and J by 12 bases, and 18 bases separated the two germline ends. This CDR3 has 13 residues. Germline CDR1 is SNHLY and CDR2 is FYNNEI. The CDR3 coding sequence is TGTGCCAGCAGCCCGACAGTGCTAGCGTTGCAGTTCTTC. This sequence encodes CASSPTVLALQFF. The full variable domain, with the rest looked up from reference TRBV2 and TRBJ2-1, is EPEVTQTPSHQVTQMGQEVILRCVPISNHLYFYWYRQILGQKVEFLVSFYNNEISEKSEIFDDQFSVERPDGSNFTLKIRSTKLEDSAMYFCASSPTVLALQFFGPGTRLTVL.